This TCR beta chain was profiled in a study of identical twins. Findings and limits, study-wide: Abundant beta clonotypes from cord blood had fewer insertions, unlike memory repertoires, which showed none. The models gave estimates that fell short of the out-of-frame TCR alpha sharing seen in monozygotic twins.

Template switching, a step in the protocol, added a universal primer site, and cDNA carried unique molecular identifiers. One entry per CDR3 protein results from TCRdb running MiXCR on the 5' RACE reads. This table holds some 1,700,000 distinct CDR3 sequences, under 35% found once. Germline CDR1 and CDR2: DFQATT and SNEGSKA (reference sequence). This CDR3 has 16 amino acids. Unmatched junction bases numbered 10, after V lost 2 bases and J lost 4 bases. About this clonotype: Its cognate antigen is unknown.

The clonotype comes from a newborn girl in good health. Sequencing was performed on cord blood. The V gene is TRBV20-1, the J gene TRBJ2-3; TRBD2 agrees at 9 bases. The CDR3 loop reads CSARSSEAGGPDTQYF. CDR3 bases: TGCAGTGCTAGAAGTTCCGAGGCGGGGGGGCCAGATACGCAGTATTTT.